This TCR beta chain came from a study of T cell responses to AZD1222 COVID-19 vaccine. Method: immunoSEQ multiplex PCR; TCRdb's copy keeps in-frame clones and lacks some. There are tens of thousands of clones in the sample; approximately 84% occur only once, and roughly 30% lies in the top ten. Study-wide findings and caveats: The number of AZD1222 recipients seropositive at baseline was only 6 or 7. Regions 160-218 and 743-854 dominated among vaccine-associated CD4 TCRs spanning spike.

Germline V gene data show CDR1 as ENHRY and CDR2 as SYGVKD. The CDR3 is 13 residues long. The J segment lost 7 bases and the V segment lost 6 bases, leaving 3 bases of the junction unmatched. About this clone itself: As yet, its antigen is unknown.

The chain links TRBV10-3 to TRBJ1-6; 7 nucleotides align to TRBD1. The sample consisted of peripheral blood, taken on day 0 of AZD1222 vaccination. The clonotype originates from an adult in good health. CDR3 sequence reads: CAIRTGTNSPLHF. The CDR3 coding sequence is TGTGCCATCAGGACAGGGACGAATTCACCCCTCCACTTT.